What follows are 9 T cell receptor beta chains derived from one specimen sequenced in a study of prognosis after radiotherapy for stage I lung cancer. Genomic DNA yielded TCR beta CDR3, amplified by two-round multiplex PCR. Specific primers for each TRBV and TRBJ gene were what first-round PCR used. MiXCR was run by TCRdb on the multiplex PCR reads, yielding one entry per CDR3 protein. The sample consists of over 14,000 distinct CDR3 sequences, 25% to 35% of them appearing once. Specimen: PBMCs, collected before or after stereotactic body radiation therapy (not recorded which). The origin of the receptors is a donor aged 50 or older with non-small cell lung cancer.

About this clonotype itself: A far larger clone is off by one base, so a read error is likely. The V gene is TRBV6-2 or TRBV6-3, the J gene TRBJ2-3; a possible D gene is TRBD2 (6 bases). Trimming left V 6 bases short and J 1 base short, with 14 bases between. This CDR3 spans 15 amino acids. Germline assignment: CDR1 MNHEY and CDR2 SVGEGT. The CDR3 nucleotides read TGTGCCAGCAGACCGGGACTTACCCGCACAGATACGCAGTATTTT. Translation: CASRPGLTRTDTQYF.

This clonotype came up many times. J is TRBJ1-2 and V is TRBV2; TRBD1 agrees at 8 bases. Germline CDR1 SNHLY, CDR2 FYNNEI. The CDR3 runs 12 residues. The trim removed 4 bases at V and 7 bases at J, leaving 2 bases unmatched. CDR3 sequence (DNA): TGTGCCAGCAGTGGGACAGGGATTGGCTACACCTTC. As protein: CASSGTGIGYTF. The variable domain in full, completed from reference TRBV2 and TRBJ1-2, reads EPEVTQTPSHQVTQMGQEVILRCVPISNHLYFYWYRQILGQKVEFLVSFYNNEISEKSEIFDDQFSVERPDGSNFTLKIRSTKLEDSAMYFCASSGTGIGYTFGSGTRLTVV.

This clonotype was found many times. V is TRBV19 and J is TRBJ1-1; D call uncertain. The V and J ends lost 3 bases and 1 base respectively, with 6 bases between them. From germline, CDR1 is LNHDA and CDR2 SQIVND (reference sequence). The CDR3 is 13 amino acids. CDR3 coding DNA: TGTGCCAGTAGTATGCTAGGGAACACTGAAGCTTTCTTT. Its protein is CASSMLGNTEAFF.

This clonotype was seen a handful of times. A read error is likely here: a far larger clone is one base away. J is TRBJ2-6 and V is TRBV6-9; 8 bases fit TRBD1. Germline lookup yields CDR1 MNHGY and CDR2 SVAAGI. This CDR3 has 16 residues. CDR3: CASSYGRGRGASVLTF. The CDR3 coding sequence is TGTGCCAGCAGTTATGGCAGGGGGCGTGGGGCCAGCGTCCTGACTTTC.

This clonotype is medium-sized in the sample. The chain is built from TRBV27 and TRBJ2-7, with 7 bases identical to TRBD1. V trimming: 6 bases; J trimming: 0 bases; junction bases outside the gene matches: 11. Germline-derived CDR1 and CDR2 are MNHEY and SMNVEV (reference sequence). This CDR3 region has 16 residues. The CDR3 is CASSRIRGSSSYEQYF. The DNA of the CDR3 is TGTGCCAGCAGCCGGATCAGGGGGTCAAGCTCCTACGAGCAGTACTTC.

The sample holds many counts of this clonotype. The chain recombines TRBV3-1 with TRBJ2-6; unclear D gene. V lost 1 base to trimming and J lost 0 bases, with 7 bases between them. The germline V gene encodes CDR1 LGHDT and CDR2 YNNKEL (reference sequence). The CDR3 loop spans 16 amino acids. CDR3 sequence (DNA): TGTGCCAGCAGCCAAGGTACCGTCTCTGGGGCCAACGTCCTGACTTTC. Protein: CASSQGTVSGANVLTF.

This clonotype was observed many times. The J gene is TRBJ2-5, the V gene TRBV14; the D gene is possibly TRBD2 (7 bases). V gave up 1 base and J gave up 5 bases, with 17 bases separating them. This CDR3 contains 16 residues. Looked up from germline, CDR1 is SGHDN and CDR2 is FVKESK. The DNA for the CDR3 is TGTGCCAGCAGCCAAGGTGTCGGGGGGCGATGGGAGACCCAGTACTTC. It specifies CASSQGVGGRWETQYF. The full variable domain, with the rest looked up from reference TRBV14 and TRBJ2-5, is EAGVTQFPSHSVIEKGQTVTLRCDPISGHDNLYWYRRVMGKEIKFLLHFVKESKQDESGMPNNRFLAERTGGTYSTLKVQPAELEDSGVYFCASSQGVGGRWETQYFGPGTRLLVL.

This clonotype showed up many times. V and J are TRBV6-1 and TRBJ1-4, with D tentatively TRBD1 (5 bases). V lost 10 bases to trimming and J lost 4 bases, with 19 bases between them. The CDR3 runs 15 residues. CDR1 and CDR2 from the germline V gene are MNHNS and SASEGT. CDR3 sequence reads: CAIRLGGRINEKLFF. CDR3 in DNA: TGTGCCATTAGATTGGGGGGGAGAATTAATGAAAAACTGTTTTTT.

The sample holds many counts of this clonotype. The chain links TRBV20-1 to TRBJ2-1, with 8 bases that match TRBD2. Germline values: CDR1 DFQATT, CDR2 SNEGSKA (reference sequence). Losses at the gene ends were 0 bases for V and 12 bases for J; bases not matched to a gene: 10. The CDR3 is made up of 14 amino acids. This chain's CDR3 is CSARDPGLVIGQFF. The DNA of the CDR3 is TGCAGTGCTAGAGATCCGGGACTAGTAATCGGGCAGTTCTTC.